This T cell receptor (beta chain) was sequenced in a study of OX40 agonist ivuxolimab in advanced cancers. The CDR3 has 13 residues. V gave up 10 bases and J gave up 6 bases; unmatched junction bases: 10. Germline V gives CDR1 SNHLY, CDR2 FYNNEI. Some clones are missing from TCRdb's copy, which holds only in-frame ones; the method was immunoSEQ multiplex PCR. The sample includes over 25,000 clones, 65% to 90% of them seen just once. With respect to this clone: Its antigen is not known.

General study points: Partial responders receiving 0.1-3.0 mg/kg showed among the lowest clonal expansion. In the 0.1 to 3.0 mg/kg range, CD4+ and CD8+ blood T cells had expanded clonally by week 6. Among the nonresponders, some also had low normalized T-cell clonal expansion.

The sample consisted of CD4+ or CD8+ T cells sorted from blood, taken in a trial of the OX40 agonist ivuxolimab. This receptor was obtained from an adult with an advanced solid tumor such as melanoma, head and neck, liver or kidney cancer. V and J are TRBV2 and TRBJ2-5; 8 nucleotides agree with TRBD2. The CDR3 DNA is TGTGCCACGCCGGGGGGGGAGGTGAAGACCCAGTACTTC. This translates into CATPGGEVKTQYF.